Given below is one T cell receptor beta chain in context. Its specificity is not known. This sample was included in a study of beta chain features in type 1 diabetes. Study conclusions and caveats: Naive, central memory and regulatory TCRB repertoires appeared more similar among patients than healthy donors. Because the template was cDNA, high-expressing cells might be over-represented.

Every bit of the isolated RNA underwent reverse transcription, so sequencing read expressed TCRB transcripts. Profiling relied on immunoSEQ multiplex PCR, and the TCRdb table lists in-frame clones only, not all of them. This sample has around 240,000 clones, with about 63% found just once. The sequence derives from a man between 25 and 39 years old in good health. Sequencing used naive CD4+ T cells from blood.

The CDR3 is CASGGQGVTDTQYF. The CDR3 DNA is TGTGCCAGCGGCGGGCAGGGCGTCACAGATACGCAGTATTTT. V usage is TRBV4-2 and J usage is TRBJ2-3; D could derive from TRBD1 or TRBD2 (5 bases each). V lost 8 bases to trimming and J lost 2 bases, with 14 bases between them. This CDR3 comprises 14 residues. In germline, CDR1 is LGHNA, CDR2 YNFKEQ.